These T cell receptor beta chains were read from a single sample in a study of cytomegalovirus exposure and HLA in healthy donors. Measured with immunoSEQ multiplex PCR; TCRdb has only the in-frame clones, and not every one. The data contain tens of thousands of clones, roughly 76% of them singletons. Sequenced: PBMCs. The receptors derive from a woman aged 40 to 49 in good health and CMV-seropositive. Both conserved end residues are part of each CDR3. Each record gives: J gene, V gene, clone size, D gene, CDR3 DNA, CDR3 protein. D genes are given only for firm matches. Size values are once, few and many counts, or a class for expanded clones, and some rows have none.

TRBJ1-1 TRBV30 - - TGTGCCTGGAGTGTACTAAGGGGGAGGGCTGAAGCTTTCTTT CAWSVLRGRAEAFF
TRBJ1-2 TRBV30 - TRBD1 TGTGCCTGGAGTGGGGGGGGGACAGGGTTCTATGGCTACACCTTC CAWSGGGTGFYGYTF
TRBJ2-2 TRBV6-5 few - TGTGCCAGCAGTTATGGCTCCCGAAACACCGGGGAGCTGTTTTTT CASSYGSRNTGELFF
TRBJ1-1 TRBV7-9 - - TGTGCCAGCAGCCTCGGTCAGAACACTGAAGCTTTCTTT CASSLGQNTEAFF
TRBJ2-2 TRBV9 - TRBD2 TGTGCCAGCAGCGTTGTAGCGGGGCACGGGGAGCTGTTTTTT CASSVVAGHGELFF
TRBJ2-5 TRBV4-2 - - TGTGCCAGCAGCCCAGGGGAAGGGTCCAGCGGTGAGACCCAGTACTTC CASSPGEGSSGETQYF
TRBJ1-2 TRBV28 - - TGTGCCAGCAGTTTACAGGGCTATGGCTACACCTTC CASSLQGYGYTF
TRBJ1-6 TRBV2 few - TGTGCCAGCAGGACCGTTCTGAGGGATTCACCCCTCCACTTT CASRTVLRDSPLHF
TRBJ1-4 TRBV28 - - TGTGCCAGCAGCCCGCCGCTGGGGGGGGAAAAACTGTTTTTT CASSPPLGGEKLFF
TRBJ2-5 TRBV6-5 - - TGTGCCAGCAGTTACTCTCCACAAGAGACCCAGTACTTC CASSYSPQETQYF
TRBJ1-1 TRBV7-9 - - TGTGCCAGCAGCACGGGACTGCTAGGCGCTGAAGCTTTCTTT CASSTGLLGAEAFF
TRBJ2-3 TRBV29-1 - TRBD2 TGCAGCGCTATACTAGCGCCCTTGGGAGATACGCAGTATTTT CSAILAPLGDTQYF
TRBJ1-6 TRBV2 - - TGTGCCAGCAGTGAACACGGGAGTTCACCCCTCCACTTT CASSEHGSSPLHF
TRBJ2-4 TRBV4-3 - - TGCGCCAGCAGCCAAGATCCACAGGGCCGAAATTCCATTCAGTACTTC CASSQDPQGRNSIQYF
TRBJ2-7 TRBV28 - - TGTGCCAGCACCCCCCCTCAGGGAGGGCAGTACTTC CASTPPQGGQYF
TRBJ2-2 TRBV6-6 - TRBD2 TGTGCCAGCAGTCGACTAGCGGATACACTTGGCGGGGAGCTGTTTTTT CASSRLADTLGGELFF
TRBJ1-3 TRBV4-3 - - TGCGCCAGCAGCCAAGATGGGCGGGACACCATATATTTT CASSQDGRDTIYF
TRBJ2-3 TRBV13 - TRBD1 TGTGCCAGCAGCATCCGGACAGGGGTCACAGATACGCAGTATTTT CASSIRTGVTDTQYF
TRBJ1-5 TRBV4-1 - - TGCGCCAGCAGCCAAGAATATTCGGAGGTACATCAGCCCCAGCATTTT CASSQEYSEVHQPQHF
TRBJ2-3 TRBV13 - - TGTGCCAGCAGCCGGAGAGGGGGTCCCACAGATACGCAGTATTTT CASSRRGGPTDTQYF